Listed here is a single T cell receptor beta chain. Its target is unknown. This CDR3 comprises 13 residues. Germline loops: CDR1 LNHDA, CDR2 SQIVND (reference sequence). The V gene lost 3 bases and the J gene lost 2 bases, with 5 bases spanning the gap. What was amplified from RNA transcripts were TCR beta CDR3 regions. Researchers ran a first-round RT-PCR on the TCR CDR3 using the HTBI primer set. TCRdb independently ran MiXCR on the multiplex PCR reads; one entry per CDR3 protein. The table includes approximately 600,000 distinct CDR3 sequences, around 21% detected once. This entry is derived from a study of T cells in Graves' hyperthyroidism and ophthalmopathy. Notes on the study in general: Patients with ophthalmopathy were separated from those with stable hyperthyroidism by a 13 V-J model.

Thyroid ultrasound, orbital computed tomography, clinical symptoms, and serum thyroxine and TRAb underpinned diagnoses. The V call is TRBV19, the J call TRBJ1-5; no firm D call. This sequence was found in a man aged 25 to 40 with Graves' ophthalmopathy. Sequencing was carried out using blood. In DNA form, the CDR3 reads TGTGCCAGTAGTATCACAGGCAATCAGCCCCAGCATTTT. Translated: CASSITGNQPQHF. Looking up the rest from reference TRBV19 and TRBJ1-5 gives the full variable domain: DGGITQSPKYLFRKEGQNVTLSCEQNLNHDAMYWYRQDPGQGLRLIYYSQIVNDFQKGDIAEGYSVSREKKESFPLTVTSAQKNPTAFYLCASSITGNQPQHFGDGTRLSIL.